This TCR beta chain was identified during a study of cytomegalovirus exposure and HLA in healthy donors. Study-level findings and limits: The classifier, whose performance was assessed in both the original and validation cohorts, reportedly diagnosed cytomegalovirus status with high specificity and sensitivity. Among TCR beta chains, those listed as cytomegalovirus-associated numbered about 160.

V lost 1 base and J 1 base, leaving 10 bases between the germline ends. The CDR3 consists of 15 residues. The germline CDR1 and CDR2 sequences are SGHTA and FQGNSA. The approximately 120-subject validation cohort, separate from the approximately 670-subject first cohort, included the donors. Only in-frame clones appear in the TCRdb table, and some are missing; sequencing was by immunoSEQ multiplex PCR. Here the sample spans fewer than 90,000 clones, 80% to 85% being singletons. Worth noting for this clone: The antigen is unknown.

This receptor was taken from a woman under 30 in good health and CMV-seropositive. This chain links TRBV7-2 with TRBJ1-1, with D maybe TRBD1 (5 bases). Source material: PBMCs. CDR3 nucleotide sequence: TGTGCCAGCAGCTTAGGTGGGGCAGGGAACACTGAAGCTTTCTTT. Translated: CASSLGGAGNTEAFF.